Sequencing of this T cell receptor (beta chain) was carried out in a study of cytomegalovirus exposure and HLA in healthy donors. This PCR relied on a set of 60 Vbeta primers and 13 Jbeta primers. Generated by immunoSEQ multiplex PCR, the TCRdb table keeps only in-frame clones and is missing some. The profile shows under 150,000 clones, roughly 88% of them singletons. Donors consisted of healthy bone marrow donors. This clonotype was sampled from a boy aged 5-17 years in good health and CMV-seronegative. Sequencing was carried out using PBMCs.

The CDR3 here is CASSIALDRIAYEQYF. CDR3 in DNA: TGTGCCAGTAGTATAGCCCTGGACAGGATCGCCTACGAGCAGTACTTC. The rearrangement uses TRBV19 and TRBJ2-7, with 7 bases identical to TRBD1. The CDR3 sequence is 16 residues long. CDR1 is LNHDA, CDR2 SQIVND, per germline (reference sequence). J gave up 2 bases and V 1 base, and 8 bases lay outside the gene matches.